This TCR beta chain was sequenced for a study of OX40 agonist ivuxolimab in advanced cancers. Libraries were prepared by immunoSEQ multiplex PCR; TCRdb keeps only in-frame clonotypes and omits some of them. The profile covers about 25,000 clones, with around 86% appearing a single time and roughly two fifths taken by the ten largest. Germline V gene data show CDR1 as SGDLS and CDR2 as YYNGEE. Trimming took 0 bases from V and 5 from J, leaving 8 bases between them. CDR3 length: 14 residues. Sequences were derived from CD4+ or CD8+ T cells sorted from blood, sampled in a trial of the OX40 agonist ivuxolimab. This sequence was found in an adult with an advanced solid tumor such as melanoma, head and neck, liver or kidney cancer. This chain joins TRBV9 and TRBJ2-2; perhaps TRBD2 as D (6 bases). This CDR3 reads CASSVGRETGELFF. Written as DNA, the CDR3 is TGTGCCAGCAGCGTAGGGAGGGAGACCGGGGAGCTGTTTTTT.